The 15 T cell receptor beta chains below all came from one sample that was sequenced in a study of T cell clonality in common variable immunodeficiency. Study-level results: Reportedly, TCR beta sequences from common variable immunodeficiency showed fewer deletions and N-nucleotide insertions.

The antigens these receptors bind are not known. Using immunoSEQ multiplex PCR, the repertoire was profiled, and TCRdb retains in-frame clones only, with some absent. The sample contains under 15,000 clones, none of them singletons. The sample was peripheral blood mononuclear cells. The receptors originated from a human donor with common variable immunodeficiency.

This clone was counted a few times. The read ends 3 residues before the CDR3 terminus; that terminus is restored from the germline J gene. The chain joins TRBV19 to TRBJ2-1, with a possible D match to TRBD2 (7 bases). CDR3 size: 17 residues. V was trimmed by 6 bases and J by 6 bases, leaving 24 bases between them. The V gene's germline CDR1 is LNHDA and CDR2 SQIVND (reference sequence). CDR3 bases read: TGTGCCAGTAGGGGGGGGGCCAGGGAATTCCCTCGCAATGAG. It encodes CASRGGAREFPRNE. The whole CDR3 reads CASRGGAREFPRNEQFF.

Partial CDR3 DNA: TGCGCCAGCAGCTTGGAATCAGGGGCGGAA. Protein product: CASSLESGAE. Given in full, the CDR3 is CASSLESGAEAFF. V gene TRBV5-1 combines with J gene TRBJ1-1, with TRBD1 as a possible D gene (6 bases). The read halts 3 residues ahead of the CDR3 end, with the missing end drawn from the germline J gene. The CDR3 consists of 13 residues. Per the germline V gene, CDR1 is SGHRS and CDR2 is YFSETQ.

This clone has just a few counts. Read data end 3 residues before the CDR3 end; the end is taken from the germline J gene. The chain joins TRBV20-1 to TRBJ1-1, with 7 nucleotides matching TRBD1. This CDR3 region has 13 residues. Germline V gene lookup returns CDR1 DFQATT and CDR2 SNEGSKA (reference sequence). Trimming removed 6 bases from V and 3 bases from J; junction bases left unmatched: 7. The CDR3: CSAAGTAYTEAFF. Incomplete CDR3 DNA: TGCAGTGCCGCCGGGACAGCCTACACTGAA.

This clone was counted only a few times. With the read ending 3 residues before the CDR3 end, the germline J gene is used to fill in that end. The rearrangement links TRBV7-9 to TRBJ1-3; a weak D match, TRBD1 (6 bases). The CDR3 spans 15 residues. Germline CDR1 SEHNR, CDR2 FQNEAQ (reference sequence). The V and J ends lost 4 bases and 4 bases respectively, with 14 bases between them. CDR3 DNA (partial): TGTGCCAGCAGCTCGAACAGGGATGGAGGAAACACC. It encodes CASSSNRDGGNT. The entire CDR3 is CASSSNRDGGNTIYF.

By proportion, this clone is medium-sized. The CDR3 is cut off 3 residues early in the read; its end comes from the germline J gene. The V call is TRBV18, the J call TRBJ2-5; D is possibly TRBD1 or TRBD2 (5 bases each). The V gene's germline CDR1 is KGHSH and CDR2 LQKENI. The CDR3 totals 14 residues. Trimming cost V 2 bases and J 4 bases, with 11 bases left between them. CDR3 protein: CASSPVTGGETQYF. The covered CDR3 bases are TGTGCCAGCTCACCAGTAACAGGAGGAGAGACC.

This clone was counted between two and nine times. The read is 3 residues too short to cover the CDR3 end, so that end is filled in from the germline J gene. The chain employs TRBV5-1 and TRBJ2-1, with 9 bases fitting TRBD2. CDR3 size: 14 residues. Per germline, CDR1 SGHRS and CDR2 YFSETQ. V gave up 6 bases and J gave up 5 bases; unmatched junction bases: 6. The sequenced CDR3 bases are TGCGCCAGCAACCCGACTAGCGGCAACAATGAG. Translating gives CASNPTSGNNE. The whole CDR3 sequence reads CASNPTSGNNEQFF.

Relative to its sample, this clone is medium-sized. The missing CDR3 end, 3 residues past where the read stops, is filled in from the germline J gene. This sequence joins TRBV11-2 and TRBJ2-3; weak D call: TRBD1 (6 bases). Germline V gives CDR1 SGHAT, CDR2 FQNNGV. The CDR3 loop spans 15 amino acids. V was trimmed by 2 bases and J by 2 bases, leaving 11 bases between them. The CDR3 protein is CASSLMWTATDTQYF. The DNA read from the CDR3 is TGTGCCAGCAGCTTAATGTGGACAGCCACAGATACG.

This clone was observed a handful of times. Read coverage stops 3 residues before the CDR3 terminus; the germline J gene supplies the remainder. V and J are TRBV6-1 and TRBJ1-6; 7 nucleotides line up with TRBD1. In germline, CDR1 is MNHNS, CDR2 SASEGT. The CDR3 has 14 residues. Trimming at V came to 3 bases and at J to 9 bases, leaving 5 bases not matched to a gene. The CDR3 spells CASSEGQRFSPLHF. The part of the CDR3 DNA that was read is TGTGCCAGCAGTGAGGGACAGAGGTTTTCACCC.

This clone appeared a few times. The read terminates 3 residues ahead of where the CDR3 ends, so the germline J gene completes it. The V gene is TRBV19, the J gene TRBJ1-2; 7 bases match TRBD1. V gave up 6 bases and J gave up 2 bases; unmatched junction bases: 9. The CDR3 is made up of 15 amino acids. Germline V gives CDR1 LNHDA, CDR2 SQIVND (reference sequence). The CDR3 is CASRPTGTVNYGYTF. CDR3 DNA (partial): TGTGCCAGTAGGCCAACCGGGACAGTCAACTATGGC.

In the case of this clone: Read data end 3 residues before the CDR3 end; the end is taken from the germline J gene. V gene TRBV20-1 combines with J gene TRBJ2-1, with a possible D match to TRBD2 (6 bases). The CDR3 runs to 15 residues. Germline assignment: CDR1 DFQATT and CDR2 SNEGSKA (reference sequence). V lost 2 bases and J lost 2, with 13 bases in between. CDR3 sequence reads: CSARPSVDTYNEQFF. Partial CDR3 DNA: TGCAGTGCTAGACCTAGCGTTGACACCTACAATGAG.

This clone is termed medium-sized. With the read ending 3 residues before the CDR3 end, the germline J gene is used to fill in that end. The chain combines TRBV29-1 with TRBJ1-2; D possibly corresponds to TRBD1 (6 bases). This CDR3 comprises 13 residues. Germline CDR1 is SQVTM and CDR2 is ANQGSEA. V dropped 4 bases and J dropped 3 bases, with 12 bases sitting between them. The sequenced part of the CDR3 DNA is TGCAGCGTTGGAGGGGACAAAGACTATGGC. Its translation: CSVGGDKDYG. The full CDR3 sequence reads CSVGGDKDYGYTF. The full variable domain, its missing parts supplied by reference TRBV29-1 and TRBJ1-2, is SAVISQKPSRDICQRGTSLTIQCQVDSQVTMMFWYRQQPGQSLTLIATANQGSEATYESGFVIDKFPISRPNLTFSTLTVSNMSPEDSSIYLCSVGGDKDYGYTFGSGTRLTVV.

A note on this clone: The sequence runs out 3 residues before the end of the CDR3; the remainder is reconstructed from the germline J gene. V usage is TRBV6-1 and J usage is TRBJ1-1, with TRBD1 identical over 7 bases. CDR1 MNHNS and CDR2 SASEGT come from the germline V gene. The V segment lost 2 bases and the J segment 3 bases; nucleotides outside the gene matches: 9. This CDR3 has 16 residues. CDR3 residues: CASSESRGRFDTEAFF. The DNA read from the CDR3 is TGTGCCAGCAGTGAATCGAGGGGGCGATTCGACACTGAA.

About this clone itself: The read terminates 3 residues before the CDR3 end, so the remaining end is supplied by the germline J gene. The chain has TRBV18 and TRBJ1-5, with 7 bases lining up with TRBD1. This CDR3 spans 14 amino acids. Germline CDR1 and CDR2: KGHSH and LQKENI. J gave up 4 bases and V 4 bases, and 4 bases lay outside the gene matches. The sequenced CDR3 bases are TGTGCCAGCTCACGGGGACAGACAAATCAGCCC. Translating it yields CASSRGQTNQP. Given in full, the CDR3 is CASSRGQTNQPQHF.

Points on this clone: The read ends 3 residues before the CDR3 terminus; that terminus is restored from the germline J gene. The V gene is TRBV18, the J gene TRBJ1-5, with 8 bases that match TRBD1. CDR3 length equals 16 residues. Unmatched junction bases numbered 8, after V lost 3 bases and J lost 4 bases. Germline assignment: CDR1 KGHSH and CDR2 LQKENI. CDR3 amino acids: CASSPLGDRGNQPQHF. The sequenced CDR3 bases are TGTGCCAGCTCACCCCTCGGCGACAGGGGAAATCAGCCC.

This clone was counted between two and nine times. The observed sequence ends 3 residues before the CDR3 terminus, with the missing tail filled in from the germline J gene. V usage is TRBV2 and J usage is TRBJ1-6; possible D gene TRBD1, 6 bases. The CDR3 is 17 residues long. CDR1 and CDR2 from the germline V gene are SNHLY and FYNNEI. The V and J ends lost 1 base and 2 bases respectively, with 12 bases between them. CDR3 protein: CASSEGTVGPYNSPLHF. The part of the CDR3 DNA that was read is TGTGCCAGCAGTGAAGGGACAGTGGGACCCTATAATTCACCC.